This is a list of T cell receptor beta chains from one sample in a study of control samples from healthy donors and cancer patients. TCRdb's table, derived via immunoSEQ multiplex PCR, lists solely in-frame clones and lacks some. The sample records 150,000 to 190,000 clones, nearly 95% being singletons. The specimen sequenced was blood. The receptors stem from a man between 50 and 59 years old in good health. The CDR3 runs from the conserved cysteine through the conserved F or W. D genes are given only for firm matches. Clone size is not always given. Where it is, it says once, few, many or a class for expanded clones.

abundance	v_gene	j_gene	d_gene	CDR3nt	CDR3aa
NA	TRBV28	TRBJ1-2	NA	TGTGCCAGCTACGACGGACGGAGTTATGGCTACACCTTC	CASYDGRSYGYTF
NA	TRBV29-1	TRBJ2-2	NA	TGCAGCATCATCAGGACCGTCACGAACACCGGGGAGCTGTTTTTT	CSIIRTVTNTGELFF
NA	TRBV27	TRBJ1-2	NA	TGTGCCAGCAGTTTTGGCAGGGGTCACTATGGCTACACCTTC	CASSFGRGHYGYTF
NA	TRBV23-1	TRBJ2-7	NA	TGCGCCAGCAATCGCAGGGGCACCTCCTACGAGCAGTACTTC	CASNRRGTSYEQYF
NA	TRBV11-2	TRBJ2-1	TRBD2	TGTGCCAGCAACGGAGGGGAGGGCTCCTACAATGAGCAGTTCTTC	CASNGGEGSYNEQFF
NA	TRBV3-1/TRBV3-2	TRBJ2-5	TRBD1	TGTGCCAGCAGCCAATACAGGGGGGAGACCCAGTACTTC	CASSQYRGETQYF
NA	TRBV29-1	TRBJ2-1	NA	TGCAGCGGGAAGGGAAGTTTGTACAATGAGCAGTTCTTC	CSGKGSLYNEQFF
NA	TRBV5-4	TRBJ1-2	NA	TGTGCCAGCAGCTTGGGTGGGGGGGGCTATGGCTACACCTTC	CASSLGGGGYGYTF
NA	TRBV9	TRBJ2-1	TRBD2	TGTGCCAGCACCCCTTCCGGGACTAGGCCGAGCGAGCAGTTCTTC	CASTPSGTRPSEQFF
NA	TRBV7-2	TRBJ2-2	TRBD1	TGTGCCAGCAGCAGGGACAGGGACACCGGGGAGCTGTTTTTT	CASSRDRDTGELFF
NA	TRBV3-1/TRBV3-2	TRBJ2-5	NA	TGTGCCAGCAGCCATAGGGGAGGAGAGACCCAGTACTTC	CASSHRGGETQYF
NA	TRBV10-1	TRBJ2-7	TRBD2	TGCGCCAGCAGTAACCTCCCCCGGACTAGCGGGAGATCCGAGCAGTACTTC	CASSNLPRTSGRSEQYF
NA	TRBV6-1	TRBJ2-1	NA	TGTGCCAGCAGTGAATTCCCCAGGCGGGACAATGAGCAGTTCTTC	CASSEFPRRDNEQFF
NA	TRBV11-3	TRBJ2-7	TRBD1	TGTGCCAGCAGCAGGGACAGGGCGACGGGCGAGCAGTACTTC	CASSRDRATGEQYF
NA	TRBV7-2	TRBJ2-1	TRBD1	TGTGCCAGCAGCTTAATGGGACAGGCACTACGGGGGCAGTTCTTC	CASSLMGQALRGQFF
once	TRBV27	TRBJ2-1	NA	TGTGCCAGCAGTCCAAGGACCAGGGTTTTGGGCAATGAGCAGTTCTTC	CASSPRTRVLGNEQFF
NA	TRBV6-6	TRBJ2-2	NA	TGTGCCAGCGCAGAGTCCGGGAACTTAGGGGAGCTGTTTTTT	CASAESGNLGELFF
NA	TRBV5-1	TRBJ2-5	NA	TGCGCCAGCAGCTTACAAGAGACCCAGTACTTC	CASSLQETQYF
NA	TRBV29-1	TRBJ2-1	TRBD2	TGCAGCGTAGCGGGTAGCGGGTTGGATGAGCAGTTCTTC	CSVAGSGLDEQFF